Presented here are 16 T cell receptor beta chains from one specimen sequenced in a study of cytomegalovirus exposure and HLA in healthy donors. Use of 60 Vbeta and 13 Jbeta primers characterized the PCR. TCRdb keeps only in-frame clones here, not all; method: immunoSEQ multiplex PCR. The table has about 190,000 clones, around 75% seen once; the top ten hold 1.5% to 2%. Sample: PBMCs. These receptors came from a woman in her twenties or thirties in good health and CMV-seronegative.

The chain joins TRBV5-1 to TRBJ2-1, with D possibly being TRBD2 (6 bases). CDR1 is SGHRS, CDR2 YFSETQ, per germline. The CDR3 spans 13 residues. Trimming cost V 0 bases and J 9 bases, with 10 bases left between them. CDR3 sequence reads: CASSLAGVTEQFF. Here the CDR3 DNA reads TGCGCCAGCAGCTTGGCGGGGGTAACTGAGCAGTTCTTC.

The chain recombines TRBV4-1 with TRBJ2-1, with D unresolved. The ends were cut back, 2 bases at V and 6 bases at J, with 2 bases in the middle. From germline, CDR1 is MGHRA and CDR2 YSYEKL. The CDR3 contains 11 residues. The CDR3 loop is CASSQLNEQFF. In DNA form, the CDR3 reads TGCGCCAGCAGCCAACTCAATGAGCAGTTCTTC.

The chain uses TRBV14 and TRBJ1-6; D unclear. CDR1 is SGHDN, CDR2 FVKESK, per germline. This CDR3 has 14 residues. The V end lost 4 bases, the J end lost 8 bases, and 12 bases lay between the germline ends. The chain's CDR3 is CASSPVGNYSPLHF. DNA of the CDR3: TGTGCCAGCAGCCCGGTCGGGAATTATTCACCCCTCCACTTT.

The chain is built from TRBV19 and TRBJ1-4; a possible D gene is TRBD1 (6 bases). Germline V gene lookup returns CDR1 LNHDA and CDR2 SQIVND (reference sequence). Trimming cost V 6 bases and J 1 base, with 12 bases left between them. The CDR3 loop spans 15 amino acids. CDR3 coding DNA: TGTGCCAGTAGCCTTCAGGGGAGAACTAATGAAAAACTGTTTTTT. It encodes CASSLQGRTNEKLFF. The entire variable domain, with the rest obtained from reference TRBV19 and TRBJ1-4, is as follows: DGGITQSPKYLFRKEGQNVTLSCEQNLNHDAMYWYRQDPGQGLRLIYYSQIVNDFQKGDIAEGYSVSREKKESFPLTVTSAQKNPTAFYLCASSLQGRTNEKLFFGSGTQLSVL.

The V gene is TRBV21-1, the J gene TRBJ2-1; TRBD1 is the table's D call and was not checked against the DNA. TRBV21-1 is shown as a pseudogene. The CDR3 extends over 16 amino acids. The CDR3 is CASSLRQGKVDNEQFF. In DNA form, the CDR3 reads TGTGCCAGCAGCTTAAGACAGGGGAAGGTGGACAATGAGCAGTTCTTC.

The chain combines TRBV2 with TRBJ1-2; D perhaps matches TRBD1 (6 bases). Looked up from germline, CDR1 is SNHLY and CDR2 is FYNNEI. The CDR3 is 13 amino acids. Trimming took 4 bases from V and 6 from J, leaving 12 bases between them. Here the CDR3 reads CASSGQARDGYTF. CDR3 nucleotides: TGTGCCAGCAGTGGACAGGCTCGCGATGGCTACACCTTC.

V is TRBV5-1 and J is TRBJ2-1; TRBD2 matches 10 bases. The CDR3 totals 18 residues. J gave up 8 bases and V 0 bases, and 14 bases lay outside the gene matches. CDR1 is SGHRS and CDR2 is YFSETQ in the germline V gene. The CDR3: CASSLAGRASGRSDEQFF. CDR3 DNA sequence: TGCGCCAGCAGCTTGGCCGGGAGGGCTAGCGGGAGATCCGATGAGCAGTTCTTC.

The gene calls are TRBV4-1 and TRBJ2-7, with 14 bases lining up with TRBD2. Germline CDR1 MGHRA, CDR2 YSYEKL. Trimming at V came to 7 bases and at J to 6 bases, leaving 8 bases not matched to a gene. The length of the CDR3 is 15 residues. The CDR3 is CASKTGLAGVGEQYF. The CDR3 bases are TGCGCCAGCAAGACGGGACTAGCGGGAGTTGGCGAGCAGTACTTC.

The chain joins TRBV7-2 to TRBJ2-7; D is perhaps TRBD1 (6 bases). Trimming took 1 base from V and 0 from J, leaving 13 bases between them. Germline V lookup: CDR1 SGHTA, CDR2 FQGNSA. The CDR3 runs to 16 residues. DNA of the CDR3: TGTGCCAGCAGCTTAGAAGGTCAGGGGCTCTCCTACGAGCAGTACTTC. Its protein product is CASSLEGQGLSYEQYF.

The chain couples TRBV5-1 to TRBJ2-7, with D possibly being TRBD1 (6 bases). V was cut by 2 bases and J by 1 base, with 10 bases left in between. This CDR3 is 14 amino acids long. Germline V lookup: CDR1 SGHRS, CDR2 YFSETQ. The chain's CDR3 is CASSFAGQSYEQYF. In nucleotides, the CDR3 is TGCGCCAGCAGCTTCGCCGGACAGTCCTACGAGCAGTACTTC.

A single count supports this clone. The rearrangement links TRBV4-1 to TRBJ2-5; the D is unclear. The V gene's germline CDR1 is MGHRA and CDR2 YSYEKL. The CDR3 is 15 residues long. Trimming stripped 0 bases from V and 4 bases from J, with 12 bases between. The CDR3 coding sequence is TGCGCCAGCAGCCAAGAGCCGTATTCGAGAGAGACCCAGTACTTC. Translated, it gives CASSQEPYSRETQYF.

This chain connects TRBV5-1 to TRBJ1-6; 10 bases line up with TRBD1. Per the germline V gene, CDR1 is SGHRS and CDR2 is YFSETQ. This CDR3 has 16 amino acids. The ends lost 5 bases at V and 10 bases at J; junction bases unmatched: 12. The CDR3 loop reads CASREPGQGTGSPLHF. DNA of the CDR3: TGCGCCAGCAGGGAACCGGGACAGGGGACGGGATCACCCCTCCACTTT.

This chain joins TRBV19 and TRBJ1-2; TRBD1 agrees at 8 bases. V was pared by 5 bases and J by 2 bases, with 4 bases of the junction left unmatched. Germline CDR1 is LNHDA and CDR2 is SQIVND (reference sequence). The CDR3 contains 14 residues. CDR3 in amino acids: CASSPTGANYGYTF. The DNA of the CDR3 is TGTGCCAGTAGTCCGACAGGGGCCAACTATGGCTACACCTTC.

The chain employs TRBV7-6 and TRBJ1-6; a possible D gene is TRBD1 (6 bases). This CDR3 is 17 amino acids long. V was trimmed by 1 base and J by 5 bases, leaving 15 bases between them. Germline-derived CDR1 and CDR2 are SGHVS and FNYEAQ. CDR3 sequence: CASSLGGHQTDNSPLHF. The CDR3 DNA is TGTGCCAGCAGCTTAGGGGGACACCAAACCGATAATTCACCCCTCCACTTT.

The CDR3 sequence is CASSLGLSGGGSGANVLTF. In DNA form, the CDR3 reads TGCGCCAGCAGCTTGGGTTTGTCAGGGGGCGGTTCTGGGGCCAACGTCCTGACTTTC. The rearrangement links TRBV5-1 to TRBJ2-6, with TRBD1 matching 8 bases. The germline V gene has CDR1 SGHRS and CDR2 YFSETQ. The CDR3 extends over 19 amino acids. V dropped 0 bases and J dropped 1; count of bases not matched to a gene: 9.

This clone has only a few counts. V is TRBV5-1 and J is TRBJ2-5; 10 nucleotides line up with TRBD2. V shed 0 bases, J shed 1 base, and the junction held 3 bases outside the gene matches. Looked up from germline, CDR1 is SGHRS and CDR2 is YFSETQ. This CDR3 has 16 residues. CDR3 nucleotide sequence: TGCGCCAGCAGCTTGGCCCCTAGCGGGAGCCAAGAGACCCAGTACTTC. This encodes CASSLAPSGSQETQYF. Filled out from reference TRBV5-1 and TRBJ2-5, the complete variable domain reads KAGVTQTPRYLIKTRGQQVTLSCSPISGHRSVSWYQQTPGQGLQFLFEYFSETQRNKGNFPGRFSGRQFSNSRSEMNVSTLELGDSALYLCASSLAPSGSQETQYFGPGTRLLVL.